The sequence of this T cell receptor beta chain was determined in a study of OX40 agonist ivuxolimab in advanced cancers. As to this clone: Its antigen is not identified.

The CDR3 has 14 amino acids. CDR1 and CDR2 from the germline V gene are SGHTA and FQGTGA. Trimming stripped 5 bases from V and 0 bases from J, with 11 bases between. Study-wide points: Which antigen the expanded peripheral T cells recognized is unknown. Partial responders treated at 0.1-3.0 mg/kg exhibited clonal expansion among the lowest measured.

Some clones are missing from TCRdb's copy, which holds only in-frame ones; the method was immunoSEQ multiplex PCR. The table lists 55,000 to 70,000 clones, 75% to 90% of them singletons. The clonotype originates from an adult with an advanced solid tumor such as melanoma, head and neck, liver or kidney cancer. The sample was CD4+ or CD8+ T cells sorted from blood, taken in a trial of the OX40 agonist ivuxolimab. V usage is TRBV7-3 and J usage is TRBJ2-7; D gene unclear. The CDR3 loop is CASSPLGNSYEQYF. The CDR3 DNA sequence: TGTGCCAGCAGCCCCCTAGGGAACTCCTACGAGCAGTACTTC.